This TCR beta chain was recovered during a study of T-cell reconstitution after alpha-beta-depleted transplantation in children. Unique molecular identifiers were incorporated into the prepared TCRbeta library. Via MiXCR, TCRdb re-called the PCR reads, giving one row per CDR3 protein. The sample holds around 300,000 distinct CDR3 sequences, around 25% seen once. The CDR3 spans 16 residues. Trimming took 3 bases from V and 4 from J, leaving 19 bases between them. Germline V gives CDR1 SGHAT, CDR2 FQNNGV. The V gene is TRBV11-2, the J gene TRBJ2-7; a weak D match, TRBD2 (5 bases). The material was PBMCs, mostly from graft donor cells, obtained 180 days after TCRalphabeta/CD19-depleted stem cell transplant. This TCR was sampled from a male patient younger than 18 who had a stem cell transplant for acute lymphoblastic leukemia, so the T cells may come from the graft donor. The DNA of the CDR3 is TGTGCCAGCAGCTTGGTGACGCCCAGGTCGGGATACGAGCAGTACTTC. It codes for CASSLVTPRSGYEQYF.